This T cell receptor beta chain comes out of a study of long-term antiretroviral therapy in people with HIV (dated by TCRdb to 2022 to 2024). Regarding the research as a whole: The earliest samples were collected about a decade before the 2015 WHO recommendation for immediate ART, when ART was typically delayed until CD4 counts fell. Test extractions of a monoclonal T-cell line alongside a few dozen polyclonal samples showed no cross-contamination during QIAcube processing. From a few dozen adults with confirmed HIV infection, the cohort provided approximately 210 cryopreserved PBMC samples, gathered serially across a mean of around 6 years (range 1-12). A retrospective serial study tested whether changes in peripheral blood TRB repertoire composition and diversity were associated with ART initiation and durable HIV suppression. About 40% of the 30 participants with HIV were female. Summary of the overall study and its limitations: At every time point, the repertoire was dominated by expanded TRB clones first identified before ART initiation, although this dominance fluctuated and, in many PLHIV, declined after ART. Starting ART was linked to a significant rise in TRB diversity, yet even with long-term ART the diversity remained significantly lower than in transplant donor controls. Compared with controls, HIV repertoires had narrower CDR3 length ranges, and the network structure pointed to an antigen-experienced repertoire that shifted only slightly toward naive after ART. Inferences about post-ART repertoire changes were limited because no data were available on ART adherence, viral resistance or therapy changes. The samples were dated from the mid-2000s to the late 2010s, and the ART regimens that were used may be less effective than current ART regimens. Because pre-ART samples had limited cell numbers, unsorted PBMC were profiled rather than sorted CD4+ and CD8+ T cells. Limited PBMC availability meant only the TCR beta chain was sequenced, without alpha chain pairing.

Sequencing of the TRB variable region was done with the immunoSEQ hsTCRB v3.0 assay at survey level resolution. The target sequencing depth for TRB was 40,000-50,000 T-cell genomes per sample. Pooled TRB libraries were sequenced on an Illumina MiSeq with a v3 150-cycle kit. The study's own analysis went as follows. Repertoire analysis was run in R within a reproducible Nextflow workflow that covered QC, data transformation and analysis. Custom analyses were implemented in LymphoSeq2, an R package for AIRR-Seq data exploration. Several samples that yielded fewer than 5000 total TRB sequences were excluded, so that under 200 HIV repertoires were analyzed. Among the 170 to 200 retained HIV repertoires, 55 to 60 were collected before ART initiation and 120 to 140 after ART initiation. Repertoires were downsampled to 5000 TRB nucleotide sequences, and summary statistics were averaged over 100 downsampling iterations. The analysis kept only TRB sequences whose CDR3 regions were at least seven amino acids long. Two measures captured diversity: a Shannon entropy-derived clonality score and the Gini coefficient. In repertoire networks, the top 5000 CDR3 amino acid sequences were linked whenever an edit distance of one separated two sequences. Antigen specificity groups and MHC restriction were predicted for TRB CDR3 amino acid sequences with GLIPH2. CDR3 amino acid sequences were matched against VDJdb and McPAS-TCR to flag known CMV, EBV, HIV or tissue antigen associations. Pre-ART, post-ART and control groups were compared with Wilcoxon signed-rank tests and Holm-Bonferroni correction. TCRdb took this table from immuneACCESS and kept in-frame rearrangements with V and J called. Such tables lack part of the clones; where checked against another copy, unresolved V genes explain under half of the gap, and the rest is unexplained. V, J and clone size are those of that table, while D and trimming were read from the DNA. Here the sample has 5,000 to 8,000 clones; roughly 80% occur a single time. Of the sample, 15% falls within the top ten clones.

Inclusion was restricted to participants for whom at least one PBMC sample before ART initiation and at least two post-ART samples were available. All participants with HIV were treated in the United States of America. Before DNA extraction, cryopreserved samples containing roughly 0.85-11 million PBMC were thawed and washed. At the time of the earliest PBMC sample for each participant with HIV, ages ranged from roughly 23 to 60 years. Per participant, PBMC samples came from 1-4 timepoints prior to ART initiation and 2-8 timepoints following ART initiation, for a median of 7 samples. Serial HIV viral load, CD4+ T-cell count, ART history and demographic data were obtained for every participant. Using a Qiagen kit on a QIAcube, genomic DNA was extracted from unsorted PBMC, with samples processed in batches of 12. Comment on this clone: No cognate antigen has been identified for it. No per-base quality is available; no much larger clone lies one base away.

V is cut by 4 bases and J by 1 base, and the space between the germline ends is 8 bases. Including cysteine and phenylalanine, the CDR3 has 14 amino acids. The sequence is cut down to CDR3 DNA, 42 bases in frame from base 1. The germline V gene encodes CDR1 SNHLY and CDR2 FYNNEI. This receptor chain uses TRBV2 and TRBJ1-5, with the D gene not confidently named. The sample was unsorted PBMCs, taken 0.5 years before starting antiretroviral therapy. This receptor was obtained from a man aged 40-49 years with HIV. The CDR3 here reads CASSGAESNQPQHF. In nucleotides, the sequence is TGTGCCAGCAGTGGGGCGGAAAGCAATCAGCCCCAGCATTTT.